Included here is one T cell receptor beta chain sequence, with context. Its antigen is not known. Starting 14 to 28 days after autologous transplant, ipilimumab 1 mg/kg was given. Dosing: nivolumab 3 mg/kg IV, weeks 1, 4, 7, 10, then every two weeks to week 26. The data were produced by immunoSEQ multiplex PCR, yet TCRdb's version contains in-frame clones alone and is incomplete. This sample has a few thousand clones, with around two thirds found just once. In germline, CDR1 is MGHDK, CDR2 SYGVNS. J gave up 4 bases and V 6 bases, and 11 bases lay outside the gene matches. The CDR3 sequence is 15 residues long. The sample belongs to a study of ipilimumab plus nivolumab after autologous stem cell transplantation. Study as a whole: Median doses per patient: a few ipilimumab, fewer than ten nivolumab. General study points: Per the authors, repertoire, Treg and microbiota data justify further study.

The chain couples TRBV25-1 to TRBJ1-2, with TRBD1 matching over 7 bases. Specimen: PBMCs, collected in a trial of ipilimumab plus nivolumab as post-transplant consolidation. The receptor's source is a male donor with multiple myeloma. The CDR3 DNA reads TGTGCCAGCAGCCAAGGCGGGGACAGCACCTATGGCTACACCTTC. Amino acids: CASSQGGDSTYGYTF.